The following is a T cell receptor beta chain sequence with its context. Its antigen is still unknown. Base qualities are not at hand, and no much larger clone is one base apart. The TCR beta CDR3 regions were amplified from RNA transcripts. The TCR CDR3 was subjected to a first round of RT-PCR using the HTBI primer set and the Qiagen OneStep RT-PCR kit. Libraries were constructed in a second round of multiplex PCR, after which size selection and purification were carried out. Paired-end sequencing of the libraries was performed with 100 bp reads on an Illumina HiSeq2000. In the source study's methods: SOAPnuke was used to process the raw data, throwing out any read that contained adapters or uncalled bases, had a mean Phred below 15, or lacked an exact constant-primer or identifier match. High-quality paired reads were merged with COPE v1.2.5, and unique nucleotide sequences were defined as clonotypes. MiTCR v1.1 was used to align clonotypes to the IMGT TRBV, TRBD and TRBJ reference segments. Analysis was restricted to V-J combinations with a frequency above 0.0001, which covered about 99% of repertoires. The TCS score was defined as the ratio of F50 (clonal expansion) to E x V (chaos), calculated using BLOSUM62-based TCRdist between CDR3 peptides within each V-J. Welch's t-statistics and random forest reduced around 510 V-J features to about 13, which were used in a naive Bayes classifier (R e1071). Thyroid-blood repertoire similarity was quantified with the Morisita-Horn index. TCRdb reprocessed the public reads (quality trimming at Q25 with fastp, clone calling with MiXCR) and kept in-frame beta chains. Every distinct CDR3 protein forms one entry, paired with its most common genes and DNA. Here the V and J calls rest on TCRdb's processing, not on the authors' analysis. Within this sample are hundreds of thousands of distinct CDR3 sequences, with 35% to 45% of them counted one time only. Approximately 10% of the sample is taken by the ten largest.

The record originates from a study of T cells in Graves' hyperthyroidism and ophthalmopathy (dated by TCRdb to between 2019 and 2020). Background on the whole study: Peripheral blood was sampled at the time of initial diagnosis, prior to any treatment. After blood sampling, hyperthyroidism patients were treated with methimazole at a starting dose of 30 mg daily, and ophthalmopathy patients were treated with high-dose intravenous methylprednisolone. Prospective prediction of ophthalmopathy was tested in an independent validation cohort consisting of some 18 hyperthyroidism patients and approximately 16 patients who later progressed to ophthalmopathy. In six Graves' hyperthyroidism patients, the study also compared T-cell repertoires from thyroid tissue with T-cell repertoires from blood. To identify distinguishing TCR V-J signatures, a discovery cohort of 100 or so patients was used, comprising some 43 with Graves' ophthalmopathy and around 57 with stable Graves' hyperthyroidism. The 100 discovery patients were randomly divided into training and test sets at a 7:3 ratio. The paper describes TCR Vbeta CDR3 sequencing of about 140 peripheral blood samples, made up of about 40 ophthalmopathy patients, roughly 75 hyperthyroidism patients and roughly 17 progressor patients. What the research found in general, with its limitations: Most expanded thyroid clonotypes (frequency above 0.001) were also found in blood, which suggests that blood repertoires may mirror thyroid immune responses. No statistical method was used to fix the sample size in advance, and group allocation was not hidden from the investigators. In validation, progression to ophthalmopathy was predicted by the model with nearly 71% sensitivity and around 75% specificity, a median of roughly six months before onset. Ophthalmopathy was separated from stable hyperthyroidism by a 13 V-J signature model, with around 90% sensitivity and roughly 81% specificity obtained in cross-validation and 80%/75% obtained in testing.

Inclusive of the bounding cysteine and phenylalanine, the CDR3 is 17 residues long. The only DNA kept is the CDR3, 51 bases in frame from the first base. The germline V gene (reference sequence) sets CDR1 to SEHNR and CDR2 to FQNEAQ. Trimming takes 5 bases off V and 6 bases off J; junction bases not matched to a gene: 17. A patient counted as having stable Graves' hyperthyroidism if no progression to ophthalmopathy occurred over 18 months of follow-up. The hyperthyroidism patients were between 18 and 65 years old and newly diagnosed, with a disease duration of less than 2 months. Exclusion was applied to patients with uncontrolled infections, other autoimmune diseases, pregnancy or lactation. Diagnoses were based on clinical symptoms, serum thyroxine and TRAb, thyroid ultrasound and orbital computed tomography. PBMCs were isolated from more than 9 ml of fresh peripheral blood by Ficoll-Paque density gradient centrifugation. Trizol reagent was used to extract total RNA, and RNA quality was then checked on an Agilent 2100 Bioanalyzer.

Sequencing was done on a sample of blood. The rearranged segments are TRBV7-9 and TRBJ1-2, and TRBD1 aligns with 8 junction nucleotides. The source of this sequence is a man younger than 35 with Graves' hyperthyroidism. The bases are TGTGCCAGCAGCCGGCCCCAGGGAACGGACAGGGTCAATGGCTACACCTTC. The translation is CASSRPQGTDRVNGYTF.